A single sample gave rise to the 2 T cell receptor beta chains below, sequenced in a study of OX40 agonist ivuxolimab in advanced cancers. Libraries were prepared by immunoSEQ multiplex PCR; TCRdb keeps only in-frame clonotypes and omits some of them. The table records around 84,000 clones, about 90% of them present only once. The sequencing used CD4+ or CD8+ T cells sorted from blood, collected in a trial of the OX40 agonist ivuxolimab. These TCRs come from an adult with an advanced solid tumor such as melanoma, head and neck, liver or kidney cancer.

This rearrangement joins TRBV30 to TRBJ2-1; 8 positions match TRBD2. Unmatched junction bases numbered 9, after V lost 4 bases and J lost 7 bases. CDR1 GTSNPN and CDR2 SVGIG come from the germline V gene (reference sequence). CDR3 length: 14 residues. In DNA, the CDR3 is TGTGCCTGGACAAACGGGAGGGCCCTGAATGAGCAGTTCTTC. Protein: CAWTNGRALNEQFF.

The gene calls are TRBV28 and TRBJ1-2; D not certain. V dropped 10 bases and J dropped 3 bases, with 24 bases sitting between them. The germline V gene has CDR1 MDHEN and CDR2 SYDVKM. The CDR3 has 16 amino acids. The CDR3 sequence: CATDLPEGRIDYGYTF. In DNA, the CDR3 is TGTGCCACCGATTTACCGGAGGGCAGGATCGACTATGGCTACACCTTC.